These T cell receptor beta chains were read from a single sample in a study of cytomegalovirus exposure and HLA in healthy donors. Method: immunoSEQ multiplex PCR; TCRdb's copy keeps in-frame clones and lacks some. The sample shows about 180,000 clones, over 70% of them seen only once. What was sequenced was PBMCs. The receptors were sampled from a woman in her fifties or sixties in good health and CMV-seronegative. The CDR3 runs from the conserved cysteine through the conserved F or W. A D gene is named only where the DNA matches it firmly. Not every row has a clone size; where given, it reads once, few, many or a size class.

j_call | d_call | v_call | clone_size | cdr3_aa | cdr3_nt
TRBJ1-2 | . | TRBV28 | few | CASSPRAGGGYTF | TGTGCCAGCAGTCCCCGGGCGGGAGGGGGCTACACCTTC
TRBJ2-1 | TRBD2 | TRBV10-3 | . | CAISGTSGGSYNEQFF | TGTGCCATCAGTGGGACTAGCGGGGGCTCCTACAATGAGCAGTTCTTC
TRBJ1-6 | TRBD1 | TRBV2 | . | CASTGGRGNSPLHF | TGTGCCAGCACAGGGGGCAGGGGTAATTCACCCCTCCACTTT
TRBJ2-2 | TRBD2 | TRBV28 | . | CASRKTSFNGELFF | TGTGCCAGCAGAAAGACTAGCTTTAACGGGGAGCTGTTTTTT
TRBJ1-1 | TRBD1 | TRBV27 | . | CASSRRTGGNTEAFF | TGTGCCAGCAGTCGCCGGACAGGGGGGAACACTGAAGCTTTCTTT
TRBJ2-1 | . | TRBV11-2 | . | CASSLEPFGAGSYNEQFF | TGTGCCAGCAGCTTGGAACCTTTCGGCGCAGGCTCCTACAATGAGCAGTTCTTC
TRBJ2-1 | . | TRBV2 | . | CAPRGSSYNEQFF | TGTGCCCCCAGGGGTTCTTCCTACAATGAGCAGTTCTTC
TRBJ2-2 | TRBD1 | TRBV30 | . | CASGGTGITGELFF | TGTGCCAGCGGCGGGACAGGGATCACCGGGGAGCTGTTTTTT
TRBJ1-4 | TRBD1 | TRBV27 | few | CASSWDRTGSDEKLFF | TGTGCCAGCAGTTGGGACAGGACTGGGAGTGATGAAAAACTGTTTTTT
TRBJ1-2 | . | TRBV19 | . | CASTLVRGSWHGYTF | TGTGCCAGTACCCTCGTAAGGGGAAGTTGGCATGGCTACACCTTC
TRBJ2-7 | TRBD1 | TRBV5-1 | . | CASSSGQGAYEQYF | TGCGCCAGCAGCTCAGGACAGGGGGCCTACGAGCAGTACTTC
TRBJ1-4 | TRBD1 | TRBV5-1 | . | CASRQGPATNEKLFF | TGCGCCAGCAGACAGGGGCCCGCAACTAATGAAAAACTGTTTTTT
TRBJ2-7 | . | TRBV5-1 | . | CASSLTGGNSPYEQYF | TGCGCCAGCAGCTTGACTGGCGGGAACTCGCCCTACGAGCAGTACTTC
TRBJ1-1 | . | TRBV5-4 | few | CASSPPGGRADTEAFF | TGTGCCAGCAGCCCTCCCGGCGGCAGGGCCGACACTGAAGCTTTCTTT
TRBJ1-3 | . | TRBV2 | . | CASRRTRVDDSGNTIYF | TGTGCCAGCAGGAGGACGAGGGTGGACGACTCTGGAAACACCATATATTTT
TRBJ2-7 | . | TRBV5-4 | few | CASSLGGESHEQYF | TGTGCCAGCAGCTTGGGCGGGGAGAGTCACGAGCAGTACTTC
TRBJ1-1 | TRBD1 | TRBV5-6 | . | CASSFPGQGFGTEAFF | TGTGCCAGCAGCTTCCCGGGACAGGGTTTCGGGACTGAAGCTTTCTTT
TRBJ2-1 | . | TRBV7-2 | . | CASSSDSSSYNEQFF | TGTGCCAGCAGCTCTGACAGTAGCTCCTACAATGAGCAGTTCTTC
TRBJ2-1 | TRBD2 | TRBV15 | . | CATAGGSGEQFF | TGTGCCACTGCGGGCGGGAGTGGAGAGCAGTTCTTC
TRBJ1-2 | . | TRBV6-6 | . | CASSSGGTYGYTF | TGTGCCAGCAGTTCGGGGGGGACCTATGGCTACACCTTC
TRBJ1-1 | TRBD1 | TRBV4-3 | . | CASSQDPIGQGDTEAFF | TGCGCCAGCAGCCAAGATCCAATAGGACAGGGAGACACTGAAGCTTTCTTT
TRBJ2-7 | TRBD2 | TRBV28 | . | CASRESGGVRGYEQYF | TGTGCCAGCAGGGAGTCTGGGGGGGTAAGGGGCTACGAGCAGTACTTC
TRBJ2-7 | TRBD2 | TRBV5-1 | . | CASSHPLGGRGDEQYF | TGCGCCAGCAGCCACCCCCTGGGCGGCCGGGGGGACGAGCAGTACTTC
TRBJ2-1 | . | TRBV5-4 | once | CASGGGTGYNEQFF | TGTGCCAGTGGAGGAGGTACAGGGTACAATGAGCAGTTCTTC
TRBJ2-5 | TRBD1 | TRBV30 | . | CAWSRTGERETQYF | TGTGCCTGGAGTAGGACAGGGGAACGAGAGACCCAGTACTTC
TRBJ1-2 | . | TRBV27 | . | CASRTARDLTNYGYTF | TGTGCCAGCAGAACCGCGCGGGATCTCACTAACTATGGCTACACCTTC
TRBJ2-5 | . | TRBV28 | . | CASSPVSLARIQETQYF | TGTGCCAGCAGCCCAGTCTCGCTAGCGAGGATACAAGAGACCCAGTACTTC
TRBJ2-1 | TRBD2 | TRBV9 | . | CASSQLAGGGYNEQFF | TGTGCCAGCAGCCAACTAGCGGGAGGCGGCTACAATGAGCAGTTCTTC
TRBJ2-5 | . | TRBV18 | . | CASSPSVETQYF | TGTGCCAGCTCACCTTCGGTGGAGACCCAGTACTTC
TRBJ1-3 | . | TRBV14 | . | CASSQRFGFSGNTIYF | TGTGCCAGCAGCCAACGCTTCGGGTTCTCTGGAAACACCATATATTTT
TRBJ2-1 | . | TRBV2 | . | CASSGSNYNEQFF | TGTGCCAGCAGCGGGAGTAACTACAATGAGCAGTTCTTC
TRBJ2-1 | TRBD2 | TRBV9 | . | CASSSSGNTYNEQFF | TGTGCCAGCAGCAGTAGCGGGAATACGTACAATGAGCAGTTCTTC
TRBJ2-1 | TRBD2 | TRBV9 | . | CASSVLAGPYNEQFF | TGTGCCAGCAGCGTTCTAGCGGGGCCCTACAATGAGCAGTTCTTC
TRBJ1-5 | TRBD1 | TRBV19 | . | CASSIRDRNQPQHF | TGTGCCAGTAGTATAAGGGACAGAAATCAGCCCCAGCATTTT
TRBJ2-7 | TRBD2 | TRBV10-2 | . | CASQRSSGSGIYEQYF | TGCGCCAGCCAAAGAAGTAGCGGGTCAGGTATCTACGAGCAGTACTTC
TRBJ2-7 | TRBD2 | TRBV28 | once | CASRKLAGVEQYF | TGTGCCAGCAGGAAATTAGCGGGAGTCGAGCAGTACTTC